Shown below are 14 T cell receptor beta chains from a single sample sequenced in a study of cytomegalovirus exposure and HLA in healthy donors. It was with 60 Vbeta and 13 Jbeta primers that the PCR ran. The data were produced by immunoSEQ multiplex PCR, yet TCRdb's version contains in-frame clones alone and is incomplete. There are some 110,000 clones in the sample; around 80% occur only once, and about 6.9% lies in the top ten. The specimen was PBMCs. Receptors originate from a man aged 30 to 39 in good health and CMV-seropositive.

This clone is a singleton in its sample. The V gene is TRBV4-1, the J gene TRBJ2-3; a weak D match, TRBD2 (5 bases). CDR1 is MGHRA, CDR2 YSYEKL, per germline. Deletions cut 0 bases from V and 6 bases from J, with 13 bases between. The CDR3 is made up of 15 amino acids. The CDR3 protein is CASSQDPPSGDTQYF. The CDR3 DNA follows: TGCGCCAGCAGCCAAGACCCCCCCTCGGGGGATACGCAGTATTTT.

Only a few counts were recorded for this clone. This chain connects TRBV5-4 to TRBJ1-4, with 7 bases fitting TRBD1. Per germline, CDR1 SGHNT and CDR2 YYREEE (reference sequence). Trimming took 3 bases from V and 3 from J; bases not matched to a gene: 5. The CDR3 length is 15 residues. As DNA, the CDR3 is TGTGCCAGCAGCTACAAGGGGGCGTCTAATGAAAAACTGTTTTTT. Translated, it gives CASSYKGASNEKLFF.

The chain carries TRBV30 and TRBJ2-3; D may be TRBD2 (8 bases). Per the germline V gene, CDR1 is GTSNPN and CDR2 is SVGIG (reference sequence). CDR3 length: 19 amino acids. The germline V and J ends were trimmed by 5 bases and 4 bases, with 31 bases remaining between them. The CDR3 sequence is CAWLLRDRQDPTSADTQYF. Here the CDR3 DNA reads TGTGCCTGGCTCCTCCGGGACAGACAAGACCCGACTAGCGCAGATACGCAGTATTTT.

The J gene is TRBJ2-1, the V gene TRBV7-3; the D is unclear. Germline V gene data show CDR1 as SGHTA and CDR2 as FQGTGA. CDR3 size: 13 residues. V lost 5 bases, J lost 5 bases, and 10 bases lay in between. The CDR3 region is CASSPSTHNEQFF. The CDR3 DNA reads TGTGCCAGCAGCCCGAGTACCCACAATGAGCAGTTCTTC.

This chain uses TRBV19 with TRBJ1-1; D perhaps matches TRBD1 (6 bases). V gave up 3 bases and J gave up 5 bases, with 13 bases separating them. The CDR3 consists of 14 residues. The germline V gene encodes CDR1 LNHDA and CDR2 SQIVND (reference sequence). This CDR3 is CASSMVQGRTEAFF. CDR3 DNA sequence: TGTGCCAGTAGTATGGTACAGGGTCGGACTGAAGCTTTCTTT.

In nucleotides, the CDR3 is TGTGCCAGCAGCCCCAGGGTGAACTATGGCTACACCTTC. Its translation: CASSPRVNYGYTF. The chain joins TRBV6-5 to TRBJ1-2; TRBD1 is a possible D gene (5 bases). The CDR3 has 13 residues. Germline CDR1 and CDR2: MNHEY and SVGAGI. The V and J ends lost 6 bases and 2 bases respectively, with 10 bases between them.

The J gene is TRBJ2-7, the V gene TRBV4-1, with 7 bases matching TRBD1. V was pared by 0 bases and J by 0 bases, with 5 bases of the junction left unmatched. Germline CDR1 reads MGHRA; CDR2 reads YSYEKL. The CDR3 is 16 residues long. The CDR3 region is CASSQDRGQSSYEQYF. In nucleotides, the CDR3 is TGCGCCAGCAGCCAAGATCGGGGACAGAGCTCCTACGAGCAGTACTTC.

This chain connects TRBV5-1 to TRBJ2-7; D is unresolved. The V gene's germline CDR1 is SGHRS and CDR2 YFSETQ. This CDR3 contains 12 residues. Trimming removed 5 bases from V and 2 bases from J, with 8 bases in between. This chain's CDR3 is CASRAETYEQYF. The CDR3 DNA follows: TGCGCCAGCAGGGCAGAAACCTACGAGCAGTACTTC.

The chain has TRBV10-3 and TRBJ2-5, with D perhaps matching TRBD1 (6 bases). TRBJ2-7 explains the end of the DNA better; the J call may be wrong. This CDR3 has 14 amino acids. In germline, CDR1 is ENHRY, CDR2 SYGVKD. CDR3 DNA: TGTGCCACCTGCGCTGGGGCAGGGGTGTACGAGCAGTACTTC. This gives the protein CATCAGAGVYEQYF.

CDR3 region: CASSFPRGREVYGYTF. In DNA form, the CDR3 reads TGTGCCAGCAGCTTCCCGCGTGGGAGGGAGGTTTATGGCTACACCTTC. The chain recombines TRBV7-9 with TRBJ1-2, with unresolved D. Germline V gene sequence: CDR1 SEHNR, CDR2 FQNEAQ (reference sequence). CDR3 size: 16 residues. The V and J ends lost 3 bases and 5 bases respectively, with 19 bases between them.

The chain is built from TRBV4-3 and TRBJ2-7, with 8 bases identical to TRBD1. V trimming: 4 bases; J trimming: 0 bases; junction bases outside the gene matches: 2. CDR1 is LGHNA and CDR2 is YSLEER in the germline V gene. The CDR3 has 14 amino acids. The CDR3 here is CASSPDRGSYEQYF. CDR3 DNA: TGCGCCAGCAGCCCTGACAGGGGCTCCTACGAGCAGTACTTC.

The chain uses TRBV7-2 and TRBJ2-2; 8 positions agree with TRBD2. The CDR3 has 14 residues. V was clipped by 5 bases and J by 7 bases; unmatched bases: 6. Per the germline V gene, CDR1 is SGHTA and CDR2 is FQGNSA. The CDR3 here is CASSPGLGYGELFF. The DNA of the CDR3 is TGTGCCAGCAGCCCGGGACTAGGGTACGGGGAGCTGTTTTTT.

The CDR3 coding sequence is TGTGCCAGCAGCTTGTGGGCAGGACAGGGGACTGGAAACACCATATATTTT. This encodes CASSLWAGQGTGNTIYF. J is TRBJ1-3 and V is TRBV5-6; the match to TRBD1 covers 9 bases. With 1 base clipped from V and 2 bases from J, the junction kept 7 bases outside the gene matches. This CDR3 contains 17 residues. The germline V gene has CDR1 SGHDT and CDR2 YYEEEE.

The chain is built from TRBV7-2 and TRBJ2-7, with 8 bases fitting TRBD1. CDR3 size: 14 residues. Germline assignment: CDR1 SGHTA and CDR2 FQGNSA. The V and J ends lost 4 bases and 0 bases, in that order; junction bases with no gene match: 2. This chain's CDR3 is CASSWGTGSYEQYF. The CDR3 DNA sequence: TGTGCCAGCAGCTGGGGGACAGGCTCCTACGAGCAGTACTTC.